This T cell receptor beta chain was found in a study of T cells after yellow fever vaccination. As for the study in general: Each low-cell-number fraction was prepared by means of SMART-Seq v4 Ultra Low Input. Overall study findings and caveats: Booster sampling recovered most clones from primary vaccination (nearly 98% CD4, over 75% CD8). Compared with primary, the secondary response was weaker and peaked at day 5, not 15.

TCRdb redid the calling of the 5' RACE reads with MiXCR, one entry per CDR3 protein. The sample lists fewer than 150,000 distinct CDR3 sequences, roughly 8% seen once, with approximately 0.67% in the top ten. Many counts were recorded for this clonotype. Its antigen is not identified. The receptor was isolated from a man in his thirties or forties who received the YFV17D yellow fever vaccine. The input for sequencing was CD4+ T cells sorted from PBMCs, taken 5 days after the yellow fever booster vaccination.

CDR3 in DNA: TGCGCCAGCAGCCCGACTACCCCGATAGGCGGGGAGCTGTTTTTT. Its translation is CASSPTTPIGGELFF. The genes are TRBV5-1 and TRBJ2-2; D possibly corresponds to TRBD2 (5 bases). Trimming cost V 4 bases and J 7 bases, with 17 bases left between them. The CDR3 contains 15 residues. Germline CDR1 SGHRS, CDR2 YFSETQ.